The source of this T cell receptor beta chain is a study of blood T cell repertoires in COVID-19. The CDR3 has 14 residues. V was shortened by 7 bases and J by 1 base, with 13 bases between the two germline ends. The germline CDR1 and CDR2 sequences are SNHLY and FYNNEI. Only in-frame clones appear in the TCRdb table, and some are missing; sequencing was by immunoSEQ multiplex PCR. There are about 200,000 clones in the sample; 90% occur only once, and 1.2% lies in the top ten. The sequenced material came from PBMCs or T cells enriched from blood (not recorded which). The clonotype originates from a man in his thirties or forties who had recovered from COVID-19. The rearrangement joins TRBV2 to TRBJ1-1; unclear D gene. In DNA form, the CDR3 reads TGTGCCAGCAAACCGGGAGTGCGGAACACTGAAGCTTTCTTT. Residues: CASKPGVRNTEAFF.